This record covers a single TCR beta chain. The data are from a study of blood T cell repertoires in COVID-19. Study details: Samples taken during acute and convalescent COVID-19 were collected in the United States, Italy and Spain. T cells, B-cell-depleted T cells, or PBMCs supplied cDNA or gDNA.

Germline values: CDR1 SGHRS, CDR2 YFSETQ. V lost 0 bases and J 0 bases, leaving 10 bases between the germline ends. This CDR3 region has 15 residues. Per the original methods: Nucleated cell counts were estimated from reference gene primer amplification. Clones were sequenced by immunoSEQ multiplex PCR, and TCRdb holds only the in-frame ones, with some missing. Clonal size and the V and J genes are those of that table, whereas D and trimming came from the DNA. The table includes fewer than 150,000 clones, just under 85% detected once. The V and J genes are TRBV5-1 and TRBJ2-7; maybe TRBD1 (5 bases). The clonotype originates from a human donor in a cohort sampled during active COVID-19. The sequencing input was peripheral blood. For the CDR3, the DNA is TGCGCCAGCAGCTTGGCGCAGGGCGCCTCCTACGAGCAGTACTTC. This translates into CASSLAQGASYEQYF. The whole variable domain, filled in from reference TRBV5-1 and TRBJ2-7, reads KAGVTQTPRYLIKTRGQQVTLSCSPISGHRSVSWYQQTPGQGLQFLFEYFSETQRNKGNFPGRFSGRQFSNSRSEMNVSTLELGDSALYLCASSLAQGASYEQYFGPGTRLTVT.